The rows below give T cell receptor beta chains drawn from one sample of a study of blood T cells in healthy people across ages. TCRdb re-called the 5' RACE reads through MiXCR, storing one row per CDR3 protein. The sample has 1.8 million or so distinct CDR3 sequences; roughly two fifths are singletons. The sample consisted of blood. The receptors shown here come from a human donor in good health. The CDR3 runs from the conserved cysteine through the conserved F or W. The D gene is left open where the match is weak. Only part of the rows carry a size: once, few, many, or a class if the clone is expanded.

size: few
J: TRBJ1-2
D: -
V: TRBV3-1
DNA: TGTGCCAGCAGCCAAGATTGGACACCCTTAAATGGCTACACCTTC
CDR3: CASSQDWTPLNGYTF

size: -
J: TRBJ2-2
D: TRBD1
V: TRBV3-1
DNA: TGTGCCAGCAGCGGTCGGACAGGGGGCGTCTTACGGGAGCTGTTTTTT
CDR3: CASSGRTGGVLRELFF

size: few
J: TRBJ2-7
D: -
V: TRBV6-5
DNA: TGTGCCAGCAGAACTAACAGGGTCTCCTACGAGCAGTACTTC
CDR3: CASRTNRVSYEQYF

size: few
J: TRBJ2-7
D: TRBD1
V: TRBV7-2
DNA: TGTGCCAGCAGCCAACAGGGGTCAAGATCCTACGAGCAGTACTTC
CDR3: CASSQQGSRSYEQYF

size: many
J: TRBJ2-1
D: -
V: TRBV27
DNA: TGTGCCAGCAGCTTCGGGTCGAATGAGCAGTTCTTC
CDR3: CASSFGSNEQFF

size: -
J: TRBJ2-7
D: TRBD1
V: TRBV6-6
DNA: TGTGCCAGCATTGGACAGGGAATGTCCGAGCAGTACTTC
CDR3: CASIGQGMSEQYF

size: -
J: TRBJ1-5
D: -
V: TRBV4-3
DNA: TGCGCCAGCATCCGGACTACTATCGGGCCCCAGCATTTT
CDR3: CASIRTTIGPQHF

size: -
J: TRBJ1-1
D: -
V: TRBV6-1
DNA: TGTGCCAGCAGGACCAGAGACACTGAAGCTTTCTTT
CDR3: CASRTRDTEAFF

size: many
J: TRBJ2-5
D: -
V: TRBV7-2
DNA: TGTGCCAGCAGCCTAGAGTTTGGGACCCAGTACTTC
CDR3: CASSLEFGTQYF

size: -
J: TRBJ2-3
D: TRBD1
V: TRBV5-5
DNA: TGTGCCAGCAGCTTGGAAATAGGGGGCGCAGATACGCAGTATTTT
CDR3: CASSLEIGGADTQYF

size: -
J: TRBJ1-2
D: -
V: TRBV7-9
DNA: TGTGCCAGCAGCTTAGGTGGAGGCCGGGGGGGCTACACCTTC
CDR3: CASSLGGGRGGYTF

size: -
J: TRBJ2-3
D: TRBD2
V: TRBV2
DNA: TGTGCCAGACGACTAGCGGGGGATACGCAGTATTTT
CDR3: CARRLAGDTQYF

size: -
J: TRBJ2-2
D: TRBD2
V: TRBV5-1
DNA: TGCGCCAGCAGCCCTTGGGGGGGTACTACCAACACCGGGGAGCTGTTTTTT
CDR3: CASSPWGGTTNTGELFF

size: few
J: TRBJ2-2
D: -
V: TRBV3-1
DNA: TGTGCCAGCAGCCAAGCCCCCGAGCCGGAAAATTGGATGGGCGGGGAGCTGTTTTTT
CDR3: CASSQAPEPENWMGGELFF